This is a list of T cell receptor beta chains from one sample in a study of blood T cell repertoires in COVID-19. Libraries were prepared by immunoSEQ multiplex PCR; TCRdb keeps only in-frame clonotypes and omits some of them. This sample has 120,000 to 150,000 clones, with 85% found just once. Sequences were obtained from peripheral blood. These receptor sequences come from a human donor with acute or convalescent COVID-19. The donor label of this sample is uncertain. The CDR3 runs from the conserved cysteine through the conserved F or W. Each record gives: V gene, J gene, CDR3 protein.

>TRBV3-1/TRBV3-2|TRBJ1-5
CASIWAEGLSNQPQHF
>TRBV29-1|TRBJ2-5
CSVGGGEETQYF
>TRBV6-2/TRBV6-3|TRBJ2-1
CASSYSGWEQFF
>TRBV4-1|TRBJ1-4
CASSAPGQGRAVHEKLFF
>TRBV9|TRBJ1-1
CASSVEGENTEAFF
>TRBV18|TRBJ2-3
CASSPPKPTQYF
>TRBV19|TRBJ1-5
CASRSTGQGNQPQHF
>TRBV29-1|TRBJ1-3
CSATGGPGNTIYF
>TRBV28|TRBJ2-7
CASHAPQGTGEQYF
>TRBV6-5|TRBJ1-1
CASSFTKNTEAFF
>TRBV27|TRBJ2-3
CASSFSAGSTDTQYF